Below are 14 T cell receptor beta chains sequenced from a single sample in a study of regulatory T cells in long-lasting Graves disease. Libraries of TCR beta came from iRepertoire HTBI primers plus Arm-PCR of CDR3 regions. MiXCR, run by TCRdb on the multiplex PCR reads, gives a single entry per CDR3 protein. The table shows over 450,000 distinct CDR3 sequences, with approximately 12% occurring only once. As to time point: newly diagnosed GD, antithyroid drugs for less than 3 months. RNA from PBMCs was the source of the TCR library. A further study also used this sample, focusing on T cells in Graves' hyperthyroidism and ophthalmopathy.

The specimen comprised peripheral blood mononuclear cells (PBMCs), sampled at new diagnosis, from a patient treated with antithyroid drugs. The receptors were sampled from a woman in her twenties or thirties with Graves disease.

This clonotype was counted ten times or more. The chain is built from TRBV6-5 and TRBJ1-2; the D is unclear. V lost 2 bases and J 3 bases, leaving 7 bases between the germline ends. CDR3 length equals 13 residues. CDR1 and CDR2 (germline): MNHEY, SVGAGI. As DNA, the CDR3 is TGTGCCAGCAGTTACACGGGTTACTATGGCTACACCTTC. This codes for CASSYTGYYGYTF.

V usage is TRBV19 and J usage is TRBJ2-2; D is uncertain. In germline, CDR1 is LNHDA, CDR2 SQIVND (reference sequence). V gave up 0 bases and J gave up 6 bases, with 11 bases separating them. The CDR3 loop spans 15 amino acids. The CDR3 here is CASSIDHKVAGELFF. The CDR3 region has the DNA TGTGCCAGTAGTATAGATCACAAAGTAGCCGGGGAGCTGTTTTTT.

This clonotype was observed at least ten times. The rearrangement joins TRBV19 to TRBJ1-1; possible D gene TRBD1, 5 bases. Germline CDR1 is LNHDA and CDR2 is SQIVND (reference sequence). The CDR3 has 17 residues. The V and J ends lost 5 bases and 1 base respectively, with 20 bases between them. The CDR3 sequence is CASSPRAWTGGNTEAFF. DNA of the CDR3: TGTGCCAGTAGTCCTCGAGCTTGGACGGGGGGGAACACTGAAGCTTTCTTT.

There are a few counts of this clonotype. The CDR3 protein is CASSGRRGQGASNTGELFF. CDR3 DNA: TGCGCCAGCAGCGGGCGGCGGGGACAGGGGGCCTCGAACACCGGGGAGCTGTTTTTT. V gene TRBV5-1 combines with J gene TRBJ2-2; TRBD1 matches 12 bases. Germline V gene lookup returns CDR1 SGHRS and CDR2 YFSETQ. The V segment lost 4 bases and the J segment 0 bases; nucleotides outside the gene matches: 10. The CDR3 is made up of 19 amino acids.

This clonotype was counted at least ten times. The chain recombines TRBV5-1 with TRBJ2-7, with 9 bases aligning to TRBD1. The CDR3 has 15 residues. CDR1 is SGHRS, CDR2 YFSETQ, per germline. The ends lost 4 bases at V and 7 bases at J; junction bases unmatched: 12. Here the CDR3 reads CASSRGQGLRWEQYF. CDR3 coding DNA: TGCGCCAGCAGCCGGGGACAGGGACTACGTTGGGAGCAGTACTTC.

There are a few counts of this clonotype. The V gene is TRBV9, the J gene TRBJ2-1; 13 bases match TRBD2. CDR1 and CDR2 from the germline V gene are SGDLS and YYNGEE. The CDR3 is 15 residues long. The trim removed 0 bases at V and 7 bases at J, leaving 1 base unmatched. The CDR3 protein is CASSVELAGGNEQFF. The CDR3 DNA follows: TGTGCCAGCAGCGTAGAACTAGCGGGGGGGAATGAGCAGTTCTTC.

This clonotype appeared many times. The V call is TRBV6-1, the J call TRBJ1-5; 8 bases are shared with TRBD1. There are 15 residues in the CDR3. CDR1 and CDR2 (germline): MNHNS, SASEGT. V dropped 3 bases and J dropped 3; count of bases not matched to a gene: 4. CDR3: CASSDGQGPNQPQHF. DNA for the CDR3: TGTGCCAGCAGTGATGGACAGGGCCCCAATCAGCCCCAGCATTTT.

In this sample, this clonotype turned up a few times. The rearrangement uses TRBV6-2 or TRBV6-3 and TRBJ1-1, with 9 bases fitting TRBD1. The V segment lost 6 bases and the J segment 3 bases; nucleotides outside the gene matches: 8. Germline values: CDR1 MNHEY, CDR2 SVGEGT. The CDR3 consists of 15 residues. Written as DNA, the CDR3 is TGTGCCAGCAGCGGGGACAGGGTCGGGGACACTGAAGCTTTCTTT. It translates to CASSGDRVGDTEAFF.

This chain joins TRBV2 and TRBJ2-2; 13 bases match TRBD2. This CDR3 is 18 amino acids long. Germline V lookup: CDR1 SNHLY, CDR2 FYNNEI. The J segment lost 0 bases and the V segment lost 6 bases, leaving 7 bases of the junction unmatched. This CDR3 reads CASRAGTSGTSNTGELFF. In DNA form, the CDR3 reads TGTGCCAGCAGGGCCGGGACTAGCGGGACCTCGAACACCGGGGAGCTGTTTTTT.

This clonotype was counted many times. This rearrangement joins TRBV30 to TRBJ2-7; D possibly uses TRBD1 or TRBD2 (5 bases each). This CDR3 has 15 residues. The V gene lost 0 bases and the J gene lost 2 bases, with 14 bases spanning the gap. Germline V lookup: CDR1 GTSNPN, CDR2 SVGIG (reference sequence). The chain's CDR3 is CAWSVLLGTAYEQYF. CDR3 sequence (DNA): TGTGCCTGGAGTGTACTTCTAGGGACCGCCTACGAGCAGTACTTC. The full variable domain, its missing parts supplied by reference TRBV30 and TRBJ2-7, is SQTIHQWPATLVQPVGSPLSLECTVEGTSNPNLYWYRQAAGRGLQLLFYSVGIGQISSEVPQNLSASRPQDRQFILSSKKLLLSDSGFYLCAWSVLLGTAYEQYFGPGTRLTVT.

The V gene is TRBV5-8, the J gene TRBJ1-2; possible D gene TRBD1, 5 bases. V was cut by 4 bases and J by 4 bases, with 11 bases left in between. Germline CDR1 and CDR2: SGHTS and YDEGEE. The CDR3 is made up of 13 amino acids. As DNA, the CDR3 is TGTGCCAGCAGCCTGACGAGGGGCTATGGCTACACCTTC. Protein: CASSLTRGYGYTF.

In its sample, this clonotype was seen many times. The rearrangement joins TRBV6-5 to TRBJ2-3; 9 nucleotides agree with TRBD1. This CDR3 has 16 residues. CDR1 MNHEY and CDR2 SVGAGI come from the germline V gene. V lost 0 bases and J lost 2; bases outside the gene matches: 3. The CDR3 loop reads CASSYSRTGDTDTQYF. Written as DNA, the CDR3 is TGTGCCAGCAGTTACTCCCGGACAGGGGACACAGATACGCAGTATTTT.

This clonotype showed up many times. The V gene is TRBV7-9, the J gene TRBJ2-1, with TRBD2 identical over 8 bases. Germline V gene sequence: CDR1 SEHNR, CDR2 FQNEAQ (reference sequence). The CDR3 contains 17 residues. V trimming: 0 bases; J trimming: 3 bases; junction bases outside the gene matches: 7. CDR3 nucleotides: TGTGCCAGCAGCTTAGCGTGGTTGGCGGGAGGCTACAATGAGCAGTTCTTC. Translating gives CASSLAWLAGGYNEQFF.

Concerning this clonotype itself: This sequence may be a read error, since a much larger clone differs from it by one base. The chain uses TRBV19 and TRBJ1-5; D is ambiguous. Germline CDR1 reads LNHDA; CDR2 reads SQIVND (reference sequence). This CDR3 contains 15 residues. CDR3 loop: CASSIDGRANQLQHF. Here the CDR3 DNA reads TGTGCCAGTAGTATAGACGGACGGGCGAATCAGCTCCAGCATTTT.